This TCR beta chain was captured by sequencing in a study of OX40 agonist ivuxolimab in advanced cancers. Assay used: immunoSEQ multiplex PCR; TCRdb lists only in-frame clones, some missing. The profile shows around 43,000 clones, 86% of them singletons. Points on this clone: Its antigen remains unidentified.

Study outcomes and limitations: Researchers did not determine the expanded peripheral T cells' antigen specificity.

Blood sampling was done at baseline, cycle 4 day 1, and cycle 7 day 1. This receptor was obtained from an adult with an advanced solid tumor such as melanoma, head and neck, liver or kidney cancer. The material sequenced was CD4+ or CD8+ T cells sorted from blood, taken in a trial of the OX40 agonist ivuxolimab.

The CDR3 reads CASSLGAARTTNEKLFF. In nucleotides, the CDR3 is TGTGCCAGCAGCTTAGGGGCCGCCAGGACAACTAATGAAAAACTGTTTTTT. The rearrangement uses TRBV11-3 and TRBJ1-4; D is ambiguous. V was cut by 1 base and J by 0 bases, with 12 bases left in between. The CDR3 is 17 residues long. Germline V gene data show CDR1 as SGHNT and CDR2 as YENEEA.